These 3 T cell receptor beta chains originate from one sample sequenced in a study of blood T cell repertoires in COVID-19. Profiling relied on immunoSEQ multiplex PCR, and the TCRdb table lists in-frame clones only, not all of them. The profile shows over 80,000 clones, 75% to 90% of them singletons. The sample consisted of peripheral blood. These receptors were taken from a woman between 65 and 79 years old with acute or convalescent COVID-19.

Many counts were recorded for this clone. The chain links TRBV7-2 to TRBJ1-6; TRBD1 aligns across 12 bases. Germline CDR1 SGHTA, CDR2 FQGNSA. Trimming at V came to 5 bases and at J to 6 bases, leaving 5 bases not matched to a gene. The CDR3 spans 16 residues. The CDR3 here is CASSHGTGGGNSPLHF. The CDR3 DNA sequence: TGTGCCAGCAGCCACGGGACAGGGGGCGGTAATTCACCCCTCCACTTT.

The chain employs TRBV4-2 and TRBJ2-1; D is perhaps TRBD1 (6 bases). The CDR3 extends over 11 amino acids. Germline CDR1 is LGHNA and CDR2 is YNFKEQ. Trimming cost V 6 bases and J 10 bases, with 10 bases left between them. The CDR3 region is CASRSGTEQFF. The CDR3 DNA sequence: TGTGCCAGCAGGTCCGGGACAGAGCAGTTCTTC.

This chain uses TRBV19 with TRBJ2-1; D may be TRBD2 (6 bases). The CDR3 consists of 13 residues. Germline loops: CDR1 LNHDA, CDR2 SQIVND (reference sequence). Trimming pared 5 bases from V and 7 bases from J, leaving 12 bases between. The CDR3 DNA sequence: TGTGCCAGTAGTGCCGGGACTCGAAATGAGCAGTTCTTC. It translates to CASSAGTRNEQFF. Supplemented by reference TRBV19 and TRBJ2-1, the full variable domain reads DGGITQSPKYLFRKEGQNVTLSCEQNLNHDAMYWYRQDPGQGLRLIYYSQIVNDFQKGDIAEGYSVSREKKESFPLTVTSAQKNPTAFYLCASSAGTRNEQFFGPGTRLTVL.